This T cell receptor (beta chain) appears in the sequencing data of a study of blood T cell repertoires in COVID-19. CDR1 LNHDA and CDR2 SQIVND come from the germline V gene (reference sequence). CDR3 length: 16 amino acids. J was trimmed by 5 bases and V by 5 bases; bases with no gene match: 14. Clones were read by immunoSEQ multiplex PCR, and TCRdb kept only the in-frame ones, dropping some. The table shows over 200,000 clones, with nearly 90% occurring only once. Resolution of symptoms, clearance, or two negative PCRs was present in recovered Cohort 3 donors. The chain carries TRBV19 and TRBJ2-7; 8 nucleotides line up with TRBD2. The sample consisted of PBMCs or T cells enriched from blood (not recorded which). The TCR sequence derives from a man aged 30-40 years who had recovered from COVID-19. The CDR3 loop reads CASSGSSGSWVDEQYF. The CDR3 DNA is TGTGCCAGTAGTGGGAGCAGCGGGAGTTGGGTGGACGAGCAGTACTTC.